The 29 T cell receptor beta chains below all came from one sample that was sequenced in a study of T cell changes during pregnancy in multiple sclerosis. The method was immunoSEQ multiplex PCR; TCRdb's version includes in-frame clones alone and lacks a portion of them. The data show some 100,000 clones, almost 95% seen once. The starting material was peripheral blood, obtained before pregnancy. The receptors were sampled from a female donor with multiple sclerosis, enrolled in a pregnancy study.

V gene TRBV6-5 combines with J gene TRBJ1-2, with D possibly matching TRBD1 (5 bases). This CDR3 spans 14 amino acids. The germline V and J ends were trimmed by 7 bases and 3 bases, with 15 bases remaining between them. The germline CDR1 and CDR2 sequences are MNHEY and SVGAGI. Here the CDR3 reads CASTDGGRHYGYTF. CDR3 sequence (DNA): TGTGCCAGCACTGACGGGGGGAGGCACTATGGCTACACCTTC.

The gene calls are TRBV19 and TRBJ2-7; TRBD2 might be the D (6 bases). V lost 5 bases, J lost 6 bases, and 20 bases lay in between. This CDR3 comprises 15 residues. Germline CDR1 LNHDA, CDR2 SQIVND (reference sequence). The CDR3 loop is CASSSPGLLGGEQYF. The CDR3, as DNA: TGTGCCAGTAGTTCCCCCGGACTACTCGGCGGCGAGCAGTACTTC.

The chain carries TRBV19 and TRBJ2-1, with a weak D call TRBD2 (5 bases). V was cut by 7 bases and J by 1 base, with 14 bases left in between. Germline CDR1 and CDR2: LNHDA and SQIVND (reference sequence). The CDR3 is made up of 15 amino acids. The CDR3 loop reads CASTRTGGSYNEQFF. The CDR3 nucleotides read TGTGCCAGTACCCGGACTGGCGGTTCCTACAATGAGCAGTTCTTC.

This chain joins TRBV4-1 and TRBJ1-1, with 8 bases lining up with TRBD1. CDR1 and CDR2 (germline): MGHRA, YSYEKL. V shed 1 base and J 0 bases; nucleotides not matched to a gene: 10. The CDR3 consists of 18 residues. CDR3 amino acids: CASSQGPQGATMNTEAFF. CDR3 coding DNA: TGCGCCAGCAGCCAAGGACCCCAGGGGGCCACTATGAACACTGAAGCTTTCTTT.

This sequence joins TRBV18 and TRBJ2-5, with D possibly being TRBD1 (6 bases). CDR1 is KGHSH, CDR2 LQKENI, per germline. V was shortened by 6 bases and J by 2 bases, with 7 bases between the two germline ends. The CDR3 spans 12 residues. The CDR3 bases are TGTGCCAGCTCGACAGGTCAAGAGACCCAGTACTTC. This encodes CASSTGQETQYF.

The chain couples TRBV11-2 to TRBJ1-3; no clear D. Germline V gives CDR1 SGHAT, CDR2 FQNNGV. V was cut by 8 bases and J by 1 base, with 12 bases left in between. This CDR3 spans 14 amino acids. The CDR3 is CASLFTLSGNTIYF. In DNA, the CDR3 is TGTGCCAGCCTCTTTACATTGTCTGGAAACACCATATATTTT.

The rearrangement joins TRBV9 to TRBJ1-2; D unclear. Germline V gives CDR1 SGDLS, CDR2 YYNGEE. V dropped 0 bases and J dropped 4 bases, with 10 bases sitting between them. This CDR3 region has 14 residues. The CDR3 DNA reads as TGTGCCAGCAGCGTAGGCGCAGACTCCTATGGCTACACCTTC. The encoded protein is CASSVGADSYGYTF. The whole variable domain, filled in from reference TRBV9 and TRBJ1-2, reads DSGVTQTPKHLITATGQRVTLRCSPRSGDLSVYWYQQSLDQGLQFLIQYYNGEERAKGNILERFSAQQFPDLHSELNLSSLELGDSALYFCASSVGADSYGYTFGSGTRLTVV.

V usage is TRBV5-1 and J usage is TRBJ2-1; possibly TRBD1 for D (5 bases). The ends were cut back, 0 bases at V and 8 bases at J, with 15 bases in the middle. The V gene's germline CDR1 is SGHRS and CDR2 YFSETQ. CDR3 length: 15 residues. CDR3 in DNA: TGCGCCAGCAGCTTGGAGGGGCGACGTCAGGATGAGCAGTTCTTC. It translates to CASSLEGRRQDEQFF.

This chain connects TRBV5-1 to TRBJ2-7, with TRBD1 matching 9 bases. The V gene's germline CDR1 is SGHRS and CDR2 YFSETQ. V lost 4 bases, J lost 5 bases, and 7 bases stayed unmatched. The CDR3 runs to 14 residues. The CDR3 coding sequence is TGCGCCAGCAGCCCGGACAGGGGACGGAACGAGCAGTACTTC. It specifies CASSPDRGRNEQYF. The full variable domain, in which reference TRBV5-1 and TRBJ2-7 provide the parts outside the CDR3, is KAGVTQTPRYLIKTRGQQVTLSCSPISGHRSVSWYQQTPGQGLQFLFEYFSETQRNKGNFPGRFSGRQFSNSRSEMNVSTLELGDSALYLCASSPDRGRNEQYFGPGTRLTVT.

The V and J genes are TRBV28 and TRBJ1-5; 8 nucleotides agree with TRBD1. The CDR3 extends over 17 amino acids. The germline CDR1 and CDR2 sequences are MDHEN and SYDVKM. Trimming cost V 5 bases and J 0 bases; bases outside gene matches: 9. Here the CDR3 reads CASSEQGALPSNQPQHF. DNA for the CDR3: TGTGCCAGCAGTGAGCAGGGGGCCCTCCCTAGCAATCAGCCCCAGCATTTT.

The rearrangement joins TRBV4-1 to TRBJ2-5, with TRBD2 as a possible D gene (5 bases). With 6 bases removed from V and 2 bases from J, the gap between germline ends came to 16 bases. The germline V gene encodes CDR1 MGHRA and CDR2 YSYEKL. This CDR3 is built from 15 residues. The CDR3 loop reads CASRPIGLAQETQYF. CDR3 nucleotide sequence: TGCGCCAGCAGACCAATAGGGCTAGCACAAGAGACCCAGTACTTC.

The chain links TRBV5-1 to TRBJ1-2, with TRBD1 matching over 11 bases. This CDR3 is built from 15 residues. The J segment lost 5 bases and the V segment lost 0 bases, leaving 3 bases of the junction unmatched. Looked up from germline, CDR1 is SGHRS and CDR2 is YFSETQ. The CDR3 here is CASSLVGTGGYGYTF. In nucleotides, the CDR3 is TGCGCCAGCAGCTTGGTAGGGACAGGGGGTTATGGCTACACCTTC.

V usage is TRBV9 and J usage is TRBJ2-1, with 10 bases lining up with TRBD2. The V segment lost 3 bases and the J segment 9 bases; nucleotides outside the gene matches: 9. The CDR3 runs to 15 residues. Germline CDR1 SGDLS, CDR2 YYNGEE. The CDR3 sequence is CASSGNQREGIEQFF. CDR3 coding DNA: TGTGCCAGCAGCGGCAACCAGCGGGAGGGTATTGAGCAGTTCTTC.

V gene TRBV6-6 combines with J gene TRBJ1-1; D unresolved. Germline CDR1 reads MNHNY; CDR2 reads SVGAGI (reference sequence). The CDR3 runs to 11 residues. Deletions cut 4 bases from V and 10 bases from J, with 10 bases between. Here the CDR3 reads CASSSEAAAFF. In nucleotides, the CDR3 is TGTGCCAGCAGTTCGGAGGCCGCAGCTTTCTTT.

CDR3 loop: CASSLDLGAGYSSSYEQYF. The CDR3 nucleotides are TGTGCCAGCAGCTTAGATCTTGGGGCAGGGTACTCGAGCTCCTACGAGCAGTACTTC. The rearrangement joins TRBV11-2 to TRBJ2-7; D is possibly TRBD1 (5 bases). This CDR3 is 19 amino acids long. Trimming took 0 bases from V and 0 from J, leaving 21 bases between them. In germline, CDR1 is SGHAT, CDR2 FQNNGV.

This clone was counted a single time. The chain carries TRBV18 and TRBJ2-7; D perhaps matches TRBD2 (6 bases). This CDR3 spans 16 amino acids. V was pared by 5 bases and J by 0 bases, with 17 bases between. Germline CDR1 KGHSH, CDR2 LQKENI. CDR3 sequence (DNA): TGTGCCAGCTCAAGCGGGTACGGGTCGAGCTCCTACGAGCAGTACTTC. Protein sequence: CASSSGYGSSSYEQYF.

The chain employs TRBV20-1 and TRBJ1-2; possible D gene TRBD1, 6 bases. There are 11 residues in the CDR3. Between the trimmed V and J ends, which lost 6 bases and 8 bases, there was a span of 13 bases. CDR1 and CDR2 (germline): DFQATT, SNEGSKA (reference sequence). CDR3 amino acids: CSAIRGSGYTF. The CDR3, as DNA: TGCAGTGCAATCAGGGGAAGCGGCTACACCTTC.

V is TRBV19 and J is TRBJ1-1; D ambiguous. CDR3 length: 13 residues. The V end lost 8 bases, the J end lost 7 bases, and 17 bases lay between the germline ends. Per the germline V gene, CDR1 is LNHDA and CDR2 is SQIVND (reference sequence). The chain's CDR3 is CASPSPGVGEAFF. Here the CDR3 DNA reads TGTGCCAGTCCCAGCCCCGGGGTGGGTGAAGCTTTCTTT. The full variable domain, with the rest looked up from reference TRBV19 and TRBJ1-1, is DGGITQSPKYLFRKEGQNVTLSCEQNLNHDAMYWYRQDPGQGLRLIYYSQIVNDFQKGDIAEGYSVSREKKESFPLTVTSAQKNPTAFYLCASPSPGVGEAFFGQGTRLTVV.

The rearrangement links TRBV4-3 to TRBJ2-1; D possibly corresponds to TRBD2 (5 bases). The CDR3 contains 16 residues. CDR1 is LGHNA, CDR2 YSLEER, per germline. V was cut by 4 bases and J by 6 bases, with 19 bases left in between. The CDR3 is CASSPDAGEGFNEQFF. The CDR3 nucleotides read TGCGCCAGCAGCCCTGACGCCGGGGAAGGGTTCAATGAGCAGTTCTTC.

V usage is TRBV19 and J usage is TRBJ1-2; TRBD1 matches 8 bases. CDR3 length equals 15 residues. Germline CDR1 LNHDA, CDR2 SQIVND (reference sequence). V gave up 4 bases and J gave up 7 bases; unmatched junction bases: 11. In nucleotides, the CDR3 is TGTGCCAGTAGTACGTCATCAGGGGGCGCGAGTGGCTACACCTTC. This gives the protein CASSTSSGGASGYTF.

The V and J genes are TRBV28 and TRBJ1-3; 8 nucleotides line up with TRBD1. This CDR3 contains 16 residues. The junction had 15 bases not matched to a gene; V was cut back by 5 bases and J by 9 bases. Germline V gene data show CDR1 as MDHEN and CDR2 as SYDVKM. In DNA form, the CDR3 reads TGTGCCAGCAGTCTACCCACTTCGGACAGGGTGGGCACCATATATTTT. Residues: CASSLPTSDRVGTIYF.

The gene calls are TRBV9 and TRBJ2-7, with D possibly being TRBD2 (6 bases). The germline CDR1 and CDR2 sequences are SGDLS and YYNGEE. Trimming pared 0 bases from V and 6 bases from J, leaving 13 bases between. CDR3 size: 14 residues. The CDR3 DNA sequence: TGTGCCAGCAGCGTAGACATTGGCGGGGCCGAGCAGTACTTC. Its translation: CASSVDIGGAEQYF.

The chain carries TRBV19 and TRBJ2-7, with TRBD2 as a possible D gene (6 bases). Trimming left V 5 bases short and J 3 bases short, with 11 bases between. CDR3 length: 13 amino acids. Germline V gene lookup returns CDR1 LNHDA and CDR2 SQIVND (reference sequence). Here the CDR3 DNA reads TGTGCCAGTAGTCCGCGGGGTTTCTACGAGCAGTACTTC. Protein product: CASSPRGFYEQYF. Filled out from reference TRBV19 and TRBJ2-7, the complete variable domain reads DGGITQSPKYLFRKEGQNVTLSCEQNLNHDAMYWYRQDPGQGLRLIYYSQIVNDFQKGDIAEGYSVSREKKESFPLTVTSAQKNPTAFYLCASSPRGFYEQYFGPGTRLTVT.

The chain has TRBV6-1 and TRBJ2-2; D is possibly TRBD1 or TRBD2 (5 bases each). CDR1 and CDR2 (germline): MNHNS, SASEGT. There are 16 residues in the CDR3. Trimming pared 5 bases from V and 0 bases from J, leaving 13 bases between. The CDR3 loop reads CASSKGAGANTGELFF. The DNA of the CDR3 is TGTGCCAGCAGTAAAGGGGCCGGGGCGAACACCGGGGAGCTGTTTTTT.

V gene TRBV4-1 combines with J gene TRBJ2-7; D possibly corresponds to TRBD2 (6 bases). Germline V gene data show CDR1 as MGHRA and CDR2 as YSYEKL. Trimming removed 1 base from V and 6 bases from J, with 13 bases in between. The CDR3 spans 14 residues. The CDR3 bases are TGCGCCAGCAGCCAAGGCGGGATAGCTCGCGAGCAGTACTTC. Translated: CASSQGGIAREQYF.

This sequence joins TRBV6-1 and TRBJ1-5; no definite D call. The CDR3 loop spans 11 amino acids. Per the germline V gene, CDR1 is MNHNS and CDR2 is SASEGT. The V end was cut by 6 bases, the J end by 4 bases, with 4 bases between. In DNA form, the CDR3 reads TGTGCCAGCAGGAGAAATCAGCCCCAGCATTTT. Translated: CASRRNQPQHF.

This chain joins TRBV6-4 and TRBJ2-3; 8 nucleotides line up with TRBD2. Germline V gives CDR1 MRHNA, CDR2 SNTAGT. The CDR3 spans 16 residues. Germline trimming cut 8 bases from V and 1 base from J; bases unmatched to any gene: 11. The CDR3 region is CASAPGGVPGTDTQYF. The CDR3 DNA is TGTGCCAGCGCCCCGGGAGGGGTTCCCGGCACAGATACGCAGTATTTT.

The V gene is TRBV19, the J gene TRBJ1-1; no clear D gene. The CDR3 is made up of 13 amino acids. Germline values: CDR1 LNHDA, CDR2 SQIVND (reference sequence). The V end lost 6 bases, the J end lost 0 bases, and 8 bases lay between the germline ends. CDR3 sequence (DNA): TGTGCCAGTAGCCCTGAGGTGAACACTGAAGCTTTCTTT. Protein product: CASSPEVNTEAFF.

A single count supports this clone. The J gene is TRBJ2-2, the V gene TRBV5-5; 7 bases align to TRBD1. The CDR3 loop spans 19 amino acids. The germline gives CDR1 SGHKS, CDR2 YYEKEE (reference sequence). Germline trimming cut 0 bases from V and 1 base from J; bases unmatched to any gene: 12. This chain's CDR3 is CASSLAPRSTGVNTGELFF. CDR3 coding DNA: TGTGCCAGCAGCTTGGCCCCCCGCTCCACAGGGGTGAACACCGGGGAGCTGTTTTTT.